This paragraph covers one TCR beta chain sequence. The entry originates in a study of blood T cell repertoires in COVID-19. Authors' analysis steps: For nucleated cells, counts were estimated from reference gene primer amplification. Clones were read by immunoSEQ multiplex PCR, and TCRdb kept only the in-frame ones, dropping some. V, J and clone size derive from that table, while D and trimming were established from the DNA sequence. Counted here are 200,000 to 250,000 clones, around 87% occurring once; the ten biggest clones make up 7% to 9%. The CDR3 loop spans 15 amino acids. Germline assignment: CDR1 SGHNT and CDR2 YYREEE (reference sequence). J was trimmed by 0 bases and V by 4 bases; bases with no gene match: 4.

The sequenced sample was PBMCs or T cells enriched from blood (not recorded which). The clonotype was recovered from a young man in a cohort exposed to, infected with or recovered from COVID-19 (not recorded which). This chain connects TRBV5-4 to TRBJ1-1; 9 nucleotides line up with TRBD1. Written as DNA, the CDR3 is TGTGCCAGCAGCCGCGGGACAGGGTTGAACACTGAAGCTTTCTTT. It codes for CASSRGTGLNTEAFF.